This is a list of T cell receptor beta chains from one sample in a study of blood T cell repertoires in COVID-19. Produced via immunoSEQ multiplex PCR; TCRdb's table is partial and in-frame only. There are roughly 190,000 clones in the sample; 75% to 95% occur only once, and approximately 0.5% lies in the top ten. The sample was peripheral blood. Receptors originate from a man in his forties or fifties with acute or convalescent COVID-19. CDR3s include the opening cysteine and the closing phenylalanine or tryptophan. The D gene is left open where the match is weak. Clone size is given for some rows only: seen once, a few or many times, or a class if the clone is expanded.

j_gene	v_gene	abundance	d_gene	CDR3nt	CDR3aa
TRBJ2-1	TRBV4-1	NA	NA	TGCGCCAGCAGCCAATTCCAGGGCTCCTACAATGAGCAGTTCTTC	CASSQFQGSYNEQFF
TRBJ1-2	TRBV28	NA	NA	TGTGCCAGCAGCCTCCGGGTGTATGGCTACACCTTC	CASSLRVYGYTF
TRBJ1-2	TRBV30	NA	NA	TGTGCCTGGAGTGTACAGGGTTTTTATGGCTACACCTTC	CAWSVQGFYGYTF
TRBJ2-7	TRBV18	NA	TRBD2	TGTGCCAGCTCACCAATCGGGGAGGGCCACGAGCAGTACTTC	CASSPIGEGHEQYF
TRBJ1-2	TRBV28	NA	TRBD1	TGTGCCAGCAAATCAGGGGGTATCGGGGCCTACTACACCTTC	CASKSGGIGAYYTF
TRBJ1-2	TRBV30	NA	NA	TGTGCCTGGAGTAAGGGGGAGTCATACTATGGCTACACCTTC	CAWSKGESYYGYTF
TRBJ2-1	TRBV3-1/TRBV3-2	NA	TRBD1	TGTGCCAGCAGCCGGTCGATCGGGACAGGGAGCTCCTACAATGAGCAGTTCTTC	CASSRSIGTGSSYNEQFF
TRBJ2-5	TRBV6-2/TRBV6-3	once	TRBD2	TGTGCCAGCAGTTTTGGACTAGCCGTCCAAGAGACCCAGTACTTC	CASSFGLAVQETQYF
TRBJ1-6	TRBV19	NA	TRBD1	TGTGCCAGTAGGGAAGACAGGGGGCTTGCACCCCTCCACTTT	CASREDRGLAPLHF
TRBJ1-5	TRBV28	NA	NA	TGTGCCAGCAGCCCCCCGAGGGGGAGCAATCAGCCCCAGCATTTT	CASSPPRGSNQPQHF
TRBJ2-3	TRBV7-2	NA	NA	TGTGCCAGCAGCTTAGCTGCGGGGGCGCAAGATACGCAGTATTTT	CASSLAAGAQDTQYF
TRBJ1-4	TRBV28	NA	TRBD1	TGTGCCAGCAGTAAAACAGGGGTGGCTAATGAAAAACTGTTTTTT	CASSKTGVANEKLFF
TRBJ2-3	TRBV18	once	NA	TGTGCCAGCTCACCAGGCGCTCTGCGGGCATCAGATACGCAGTATTTT	CASSPGALRASDTQYF
TRBJ1-6	TRBV27	NA	NA	TGTGCCAGCCGAACAGGGAATTCACCCCTCCACTTT	CASRTGNSPLHF
TRBJ2-3	TRBV7-9	NA	NA	TGTGCCAGCAGCCTCCCCCTCCGGGATACGCAGTATTTT	CASSLPLRDTQYF
TRBJ1-4	TRBV9	NA	NA	TGTGCCAGCAGCCGGGGGGCGGCTAATGAAAAACTGTTTTTT	CASSRGAANEKLFF
TRBJ2-3	TRBV6-5	NA	NA	TGTGCCAGCAGCCGCACTAGCACAGATACGCAGTATTTT	CASSRTSTDTQYF
TRBJ2-3	TRBV7-9	NA	TRBD2	TGTGCCAGCAGCTTTGGTCCATCCAGCGGGGGAAATACGCAGTATTTT	CASSFGPSSGGNTQYF
TRBJ1-4	TRBV7-9	NA	TRBD1	TGTGCCAGCAGCTCTTCCCGGGACAGGGGAGGACTGTTTTTT	CASSSSRDRGGLFF
TRBJ1-6	TRBV11-2	NA	NA	TGTGCCAGCAGCCCCCAGGGCTATAATTCACCCCTCCACTTT	CASSPQGYNSPLHF
TRBJ2-7	TRBV11-2	NA	NA	TGTGCCAGCAGCTCCGACCAGGGTACCTACGAGCAGTACTTC	CASSSDQGTYEQYF
TRBJ1-3	TRBV6-5	NA	NA	TGTGCCAGCAGTTTGGACAGACTCTCTGGAAACACCATATATTTT	CASSLDRLSGNTIYF
TRBJ1-2	TRBV7-3	NA	TRBD1	TGTGCCAGCAGCTTAAAGGACCAGGGGGCAGATGGCTACACCTTC	CASSLKDQGADGYTF
TRBJ2-6	TRBV11-2	NA	TRBD2	TGTGCCAGCAGCTCCCTCGGGGGGGCTGGGGCCAACGTCCTGACTTTC	CASSSLGGAGANVLTF